This T cell receptor beta chain was recovered during a study of T cells in women clearing cervical HPV infection. Study-wide background: HLA type could not be excluded as a confounder.

To note about this clone: The read is 3 residues too short to cover the CDR3 end, so that end is filled in from the germline J gene.

The CDR3 covers 16 residues. Germline V CDR1 and CDR2: SGHVS, FQNEAQ. Trimming at V came to 3 bases and at J to 6 bases, leaving 11 bases not matched to a gene. immunoSEQ multiplex PCR used an average of roughly 1,300 ng genomic DNA. Measured with immunoSEQ multiplex PCR; TCRdb has only the in-frame clones, and not every one. The repertoire shows approximately 52,000 clones; the top ten hold 1.5% to 2%. Sequences were obtained from blood buffy coat. V and J are TRBV7-8 and TRBJ1-2, with 9 bases aligning to TRBD1. This TCR derives from a woman between 18 and 70 years old with a cervical HPV16 infection that either progressed to CIN3+ or cleared (not recorded which). The sequenced CDR3 bases are TGTGCCAGCAGCTTTAGGGGGGGACAGGGATTTGATGGC. Encoded protein: CASSFRGGQGFDG. The entire CDR3 protein reads CASSFRGGQGFDGYTF.